The sequence of this TCR beta chain was determined in a study of identical twins. Study observations and caveats: Fewer insertions characterized abundant cord blood beta clonotypes, whereas memory repertoires showed none. The authors drew conclusions from cross-sectional statistical analysis rather than following the same donors. Those out-of-frame alpha sequences shared by twins showed an excess of low generation probability.

This clonotype has a handful of counts. The target antigen is unknown. The CDR3 has 14 amino acids. The germline V and J ends were trimmed by 5 bases and 5 bases, with 15 bases remaining between them. Germline assignment: CDR1 SGHTA and CDR2 FQGTGA. All donors were healthy Caucasians. TCRdb recomputed calls from the 5' RACE reads with MiXCR, one row per CDR3 protein. The sample lists fewer than 650,000 distinct CDR3 sequences; roughly 9.9% were seen once. This sample was also put to use in a study of yellow fever vaccine responses in identical twins.

The chain couples TRBV7-3 to TRBJ2-5, with D maybe TRBD2 (6 bases). The sequence was collected from a woman between 18 and 29 years old in good health. Sequences were obtained from PBMCs. The chain's CDR3 is CASSRGTSPETQYF. DNA for the CDR3: TGTGCCAGCAGCCGTGGCACTAGCCCGGAGACCCAGTACTTC.